Listed below are T cell receptor beta chains from one sample, sequenced in a study of blood T cells in healthy people across ages. TCRdb reanalysed the 5' RACE reads using MiXCR and keeps one entry per CDR3 protein. The profile shows about 680,000 distinct CDR3 sequences, 45% to 50% of them singletons. Sequenced sample: blood. The receptors here all came from a woman between 55 and 75 years old in good health. Both conserved end residues are trimmed from each CDR3.

v_call: TRBV6-5; j_call: TRBJ2-1; cdr3_aa: ASSGDFYTYNEQF
v_call: TRBV7-2; j_call: TRBJ1-2; cdr3_aa: ASSAYSYGYT
v_call: TRBV20-1; j_call: TRBJ2-7; cdr3_aa: SARVPSGLYEQY
v_call: TRBV25-1; j_call: TRBJ1-2; cdr3_aa: ASSESRRGVVRGYT
v_call: TRBV7-3; j_call: TRBJ2-2; cdr3_aa: ASSLGGSLRTGELF
v_call: TRBV5-1; j_call: TRBJ2-7; cdr3_aa: ASSRDTSYEQY
v_call: TRBV20-1; j_call: TRBJ2-1; cdr3_aa: SAPGGGSFSYNEQF
v_call: TRBV27; j_call: TRBJ2-1; cdr3_aa: ASSTTKAGYREQF
v_call: TRBV7-9; j_call: TRBJ1-2; cdr3_aa: ASSSGGDGYT
v_call: TRBV4-3; j_call: TRBJ1-1; cdr3_aa: ASSHHRGLRNTEAF
v_call: TRBV7-2; j_call: TRBJ2-7; cdr3_aa: ASTQLVGYEQY
v_call: TRBV4-2; j_call: TRBJ2-5; cdr3_aa: ASSPTWASVHEQY
v_call: TRBV12-3/TRBV12-4; j_call: TRBJ1-1; cdr3_aa: ANSLGPSTEAF
v_call: TRBV20-1; j_call: TRBJ1-2; cdr3_aa: SATDGNYGYT
v_call: TRBV10-3; j_call: .; cdr3_aa: AINPGQIAYEQY
v_call: TRBV29-1; j_call: TRBJ2-7; cdr3_aa: SVWGIGRERSSYEQY
v_call: TRBV4-2; j_call: TRBJ1-2; cdr3_aa: ASSQDVGFAKGSDYGYT
v_call: TRBV28; j_call: TRBJ1-5; cdr3_aa: ASSLIDSGQPQH
v_call: TRBV4-1; j_call: TRBJ2-1; cdr3_aa: ASSQELGSVDEQF
v_call: TRBV18; j_call: TRBJ1-6; cdr3_aa: ASSGLKGLQSPLH
v_call: TRBV5-1; j_call: TRBJ2-6; cdr3_aa: ASSLGSSGTGANVLT
v_call: TRBV12-3/TRBV12-4; j_call: .; cdr3_aa: ASSLTSGKETQY
v_call: TRBV28; j_call: TRBJ2-3; cdr3_aa: ASRLGSYTQY
v_call: TRBV28; j_call: TRBJ1-1; cdr3_aa: ASSLTGRYTEAF
v_call: TRBV3-1; j_call: TRBJ1-1; cdr3_aa: ASSQEAQSRQAF
v_call: TRBV6-5; j_call: TRBJ2-5; cdr3_aa: ASKPGGGRQETQY
v_call: TRBV7-9; j_call: .; cdr3_aa: ASSPRDSVGEQY
v_call: TRBV7-9; j_call: TRBJ2-3; cdr3_aa: ASNLVGSETTDTQY
v_call: TRBV20-1; j_call: TRBJ2-5; cdr3_aa: SARDAGNVQETQY
v_call: TRBV12-5; j_call: TRBJ2-1; cdr3_aa: ASGLGGSYNEQF
v_call: TRBV20-1; j_call: TRBJ2-2; cdr3_aa: SATPLAGGTGELF
v_call: TRBV20-1; j_call: TRBJ2-2; cdr3_aa: SARADPNTGELF
v_call: TRBV28; j_call: TRBJ2-7; cdr3_aa: ASSLQGPAYEQY
v_call: TRBV5-1; j_call: TRBJ2-1; cdr3_aa: ASSPSPLAGGRNEQF
v_call: TRBV7-3; j_call: TRBJ2-7; cdr3_aa: ASSTTGTGYESQY
v_call: TRBV5-1; j_call: TRBJ2-5; cdr3_aa: ASSPGGGGQETQY
v_call: TRBV25-1; j_call: TRBJ1-1; cdr3_aa: ASSPGLTEAF
v_call: TRBV7-2; j_call: TRBJ2-7; cdr3_aa: ASSLGRRGDRGYEQY
v_call: TRBV12-3/TRBV12-4; j_call: TRBJ2-1; cdr3_aa: ASIGTYGNEQF
v_call: TRBV5-1; j_call: TRBJ2-5; cdr3_aa: ASSRTGSEETQY
v_call: TRBV9; j_call: TRBJ2-4; cdr3_aa: ASSVGGGPKNIQY
v_call: TRBV4-2; j_call: .; cdr3_aa: ASSQDPKYNEQY
v_call: TRBV7-9; j_call: TRBJ2-1; cdr3_aa: ASSSEAGAGNEQF
v_call: TRBV25-1; j_call: TRBJ2-3; cdr3_aa: ASSGRRGTSRSDTQY
v_call: TRBV5-1; j_call: TRBJ2-5; cdr3_aa: ASSHGAREETQY
v_call: TRBV29-1; j_call: TRBJ1-3; cdr3_aa: SVLLFSGNTIY
v_call: TRBV13; j_call: TRBJ1-6; cdr3_aa: ASSSNQGINSPLH
v_call: TRBV15; j_call: TRBJ2-7; cdr3_aa: ATSRDHTSYEQY
v_call: TRBV5-1; j_call: TRBJ2-3; cdr3_aa: ASSWGQADTQY
v_call: TRBV7-2; j_call: TRBJ1-2; cdr3_aa: ASRPHRGYGYT
v_call: TRBV15; j_call: TRBJ2-3; cdr3_aa: ATSRDSGDTQY
v_call: TRBV10-3; j_call: TRBJ2-3; cdr3_aa: ATAEGRDTQY
v_call: TRBV5-1; j_call: TRBJ1-1; cdr3_aa: ASGTTGTNTEAF
v_call: TRBV4-2; j_call: TRBJ2-3; cdr3_aa: ASSQEVLGLAGVFDTQY
v_call: TRBV20-1; j_call: TRBJ1-2; cdr3_aa: RASAVAGYT
v_call: TRBV24-1; j_call: TRBJ1-2; cdr3_aa: ATSDSGQGSNGYT
v_call: TRBV7-8; j_call: .; cdr3_aa: ASSLQGPNIQY
v_call: TRBV25-1; j_call: TRBJ2-5; cdr3_aa: AGSGQPNEQY